A selection of T cell receptor beta chains follows, all from one sample in a study of cytomegalovirus exposure and HLA in healthy donors. Clones were read by immunoSEQ multiplex PCR, and TCRdb kept only the in-frame ones, dropping some. The sample has 150,000 to 200,000 clones; 80% are singletons. Source material: PBMCs. Receptors originate from a man younger than 30 in good health and CMV-seropositive. CDR3s include the opening cysteine and the closing phenylalanine or tryptophan. A D gene is named only where the DNA matches it firmly. Size is omitted from some rows. Given values are once, few, many or a class for expanded clones.

D	J	V	size	CDR3	DNA
TRBD1	TRBJ2-5	TRBV7-9	-	CASSPRQGEDWETQYF	TGTGCCAGCAGCCCCCGACAGGGAGAGGATTGGGAGACCCAGTACTTC
TRBD1	TRBJ2-5	TRBV14	-	CASSQDIGRGETQYF	TGTGCCAGCAGCCAAGACATCGGCAGGGGGGAGACCCAGTACTTC
TRBD1	TRBJ1-3	TRBV5-1	-	CASNPGGPGNTIYF	TGCGCCAGCAACCCAGGGGGGCCTGGAAACACCATATATTTT
TRBD2	TRBJ2-1	TRBV2	-	CASRPGLAGGPWFF	TGTGCCAGCAGACCGGGACTAGCGGGAGGGCCTTGGTTCTTC
TRBD2	TRBJ2-5	TRBV4-3	-	CASSQDGWASGDQETQYF	TGCGCCAGCAGCCAAGATGGTTGGGCTAGCGGGGACCAAGAGACCCAGTACTTC
-	TRBJ2-3	TRBV5-4	-	CASSHPSHYSTDTQYF	TGTGCCAGCAGCCACCCGTCCCACTATAGCACAGATACGCAGTATTTT
TRBD1	TRBJ1-3	TRBV28	-	CASKAGGILSGNTIYF	TGTGCCAGCAAGGCAGGGGGAATTCTTTCTGGAAACACCATATATTTT
-	TRBJ2-1	TRBV30	-	CAWGGELSTEQFF	TGTGCCTGGGGTGGAGAGTTGAGTACCGAGCAGTTCTTC
TRBD1	TRBJ2-5	TRBV14	once	CASSQHYTGGSKTQYF	TGTGCCAGCAGCCAACACTATACAGGGGGTTCGAAGACCCAGTACTTC
-	TRBJ2-1	TRBV6-6	-	CASSPRSGGYNEQFF	TGTGCCAGCAGCCCCCGGTCAGGAGGCTACAATGAGCAGTTCTTC
TRBD2	TRBJ2-2	TRBV5-6	once	CASSLAGGGAGELFF	TGTGCCAGCAGCTTGGCGGGGGGGGGCGCCGGGGAGCTGTTTTTT
-	TRBJ1-1	TRBV5-1	-	CASSLGGLNTEAFF	TGCGCCAGCAGCTTGGGAGGGCTGAACACTGAAGCTTTCTTT
-	TRBJ1-1	TRBV7-2	-	CASSLGALVRAFF	TGTGCCAGCAGCTTGGGGGCGTTGGTCAGAGCTTTCTTT
TRBD2	TRBJ2-1	TRBV19	-	CASSVAGGLWDEQFF	TGTGCCAGTAGTGTCGCGGGGGGGCTATGGGATGAGCAGTTCTTC
-	TRBJ1-5	TRBV4-1	-	CASSLTVSNQPQHF	TGCGCCAGCAGCCTGACAGTTAGCAATCAGCCCCAGCATTTT
TRBD1	TRBJ2-7	TRBV7-8	once	CASSHPGQGSHEQYF	TGTGCCAGCAGCCACCCGGGACAGGGGAGCCACGAGCAGTACTTC
-	TRBJ1-2	TRBV27	-	CASSFEANYGYTF	TGTGCCAGCAGTTTCGAGGCGAACTATGGCTACACCTTC
TRBD1	TRBJ1-4	TRBV5-1	few	CASSPRDSRPGNEKLFF	TGCGCCAGCAGCCCGAGGGACAGCCGACCGGGTAATGAAAAACTGTTTTTT
TRBD1	TRBJ1-1	TRBV5-4	-	CASSPRQGTNTEAFF	TGTGCCAGCAGCCCCAGACAGGGGACGAACACTGAAGCTTTCTTT
TRBD1	TRBJ1-2	TRBV6-5	-	CASSSLGTGYGYTF	TGTGCCAGCAGTTCCCTCGGGACAGGATATGGCTACACCTTC
-	TRBJ1-3	TRBV4-1	once	CASSQEGRSGNTIYF	TGCGCCAGCAGCCAAGAGGGCAGGTCAGGAAACACCATATATTTT
-	TRBJ1-1	TRBV7-8	-	CASSSRITEILNTEAFF	TGTGCCAGCAGCTCACGCATAACCGAGATCTTGAACACTGAAGCTTTCTTT
TRBD1	TRBJ2-2	TRBV19	-	CASSRGQGTAGELFF	TGTGCCAGTAGTAGGGGACAGGGGACCGCCGGGGAGCTGTTTTTT
TRBD1	TRBJ2-2	TRBV12-5	-	CASADRGPVGELFF	TGTGCTAGTGCGGACAGGGGGCCAGTCGGGGAGCTGTTTTTT
-	TRBJ2-2	TRBV29-1	-	CSVVSSGLNTGELFF	TGCAGCGTTGTAAGTTCAGGATTGAACACCGGGGAGCTGTTTTTT
TRBD2	TRBJ2-7	TRBV11-2	-	CASTDPGLAQSYEQYF	TGTGCCAGCACCGACCCGGGACTAGCCCAGTCCTACGAGCAGTACTTC
-	TRBJ2-7	TRBV6-1	-	CASREGGFSEQYF	TGTGCCAGCAGGGAGGGGGGGTTCTCCGAGCAGTACTTC
-	TRBJ1-2	TRBV6-9	few	CASSYHTAGYGYTF	TGTGCCAGCAGTTACCACACAGCCGGCTATGGCTACACCTTC